A selection of T cell receptor beta chains follows, all from one sample in a study of CD8+CD57+ T cells in acquired aplastic anemia. TCRdb passed the reads through MiXCR, listing each CDR3 protein once. The table includes 150,000 to 170,000 distinct CDR3 sequences, roughly 49% detected once. Sequencing input: sorted CD4+, CD8+, or CD8+CD57+ T cells (not recorded which) from PBMCs. Every receptor here comes from a human donor with aplastic anemia. Each CDR3 is given with its conserved first and last residue. The D gene is left open where the match is weak. A row's size may be missing; if present it is once, few, many or a size class.

V	D	size	J	CDR3	DNA
TRBV20-1	NA	NA	TRBJ2-7	CSASRADYEQYF	TGCAGTGCTTCGCGGGCAGACTACGAGCAGTACTTC
TRBV7-2	NA	many	TRBJ2-1	CASSSRAPRDEQFF	TGTGCCAGCAGCTCACGGGCCCCGAGGGATGAGCAGTTCTTC
TRBV10-2	NA	NA	TRBJ1-6	CASSDPAPVGPLHF	TGCGCCAGCAGTGACCCAGCCCCGGTGGGGCCCCTCCACTTT
TRBV12-3/TRBV12-4	TRBD1	few	TRBJ2-7	CASSFGTGGYEQYF	TGTGCCAGCAGTTTTGGGACAGGGGGCTACGAGCAGTACTTC
TRBV5-6	NA	NA	TRBJ1-6	CASSLPNSPLHF	TGTGCCAGCAGCTTGCCTAATTCACCCCTCCACTTT
TRBV4-3	NA	many	TRBJ1-2	CASSQPEYGYTF	TGCGCCAGCAGCCAACCCGAATATGGCTACACCTTC
TRBV5-1	TRBD2	many	TRBJ2-2	CASSFLAGVDTGELFF	TGCGCCAGCAGCTTCCTAGCGGGAGTGGACACCGGGGAGCTGTTTTTT
TRBV13	NA	many	TRBJ1-1	CASSLTGGDTEAFF	TGTGCCAGCAGCCTCACCGGGGGAGACACTGAAGCTTTCTTT
TRBV29-1	TRBD2	NA	TRBJ2-5	CSVEGLAGGLGETQYF	TGCAGCGTTGAGGGACTAGCGGGGGGGCTGGGGGAGACCCAGTACTTC
TRBV20-1	NA	NA	TRBJ1-1	CSARDPDTEAFF	TGCAGTGCTAGAGATCCCGACACTGAAGCTTTCTTT
TRBV19	NA	medium-sized	TRBJ1-5	CASTPGPYNQPQHF	TGTGCCAGTACCCCGGGCCCCTACAATCAGCCCCAGCATTTT
TRBV2	NA	NA	TRBJ1-1	CASARTLVNTEAFF	TGTGCCAGCGCCCGTACACTTGTGAACACTGAAGCTTTCTTT
TRBV5-6	TRBD2	many	TRBJ2-5	CASSLSRASGGAPQETQYF	TGTGCCAGCAGCTTGAGCAGGGCTAGCGGGGGGGCACCACAAGAGACCCAGTACTTC
TRBV10-3	TRBD1	NA	TRBJ1-1	CAIYSGTGRGEAFF	TGTGCCATCTATTCCGGGACAGGGAGGGGTGAAGCTTTCTTT
TRBV29-1	NA	NA	TRBJ2-5	CSVEDQESQETQYF	TGCAGCGTCGAAGATCAAGAAAGCCAAGAGACCCAGTACTTC
TRBV10-3	NA	NA	TRBJ2-1	CARVWERDEQFF	TGTGCTAGAGTCTGGGAAAGAGATGAGCAGTTCTTC
TRBV29-1	TRBD2	NA	TRBJ2-7	CSARDGGEPSYEQYF	TGCAGTGCTAGAGATGGGGGGGAACCATCCTACGAGCAGTACTTC
TRBV7-9	NA	NA	TRBJ2-5	CASSLGTETLYF	TGTGCCAGCAGCTTAGGGACGGAGACCCTGTACTTC
TRBV12-3/TRBV12-4	NA	once	TRBJ1-1	CATLGQMNTEAFF	TGTGCCACCCTCGGACAGATGAACACTGAAGCTTTCTTT
TRBV9	NA	many	TRBJ1-2	CASSPGVSASYGYTF	TGTGCCAGCAGCCCTGGGGTTTCAGCCTCATATGGCTACACCTTC
TRBV4-3	NA	NA	TRBJ1-2	CASSQSIQAVDYGYTF	TGCGCCAGCAGCCAATCCATACAGGCTGTTGACTATGGCTACACCTTC
TRBV7-6	NA	many	TRBJ2-3	CASSLAGVPTDTQYF	TGTGCCAGCAGCTTAGCAGGGGTCCCCACAGATACGCAGTATTTT
TRBV7-7	NA	few	TRBJ1-1	CASSSRQDTEAFF	TGTGCTAGCAGCTCCCGACAGGACACTGAAGCTTTCTTT
TRBV7-2	TRBD1	many	TRBJ2-1	CASSRRGQEQFF	TGTGCCAGCAGCCGAAGGGGGCAAGAGCAGTTCTTC
TRBV7-7	NA	NA	TRBJ2-7	CASSLSLGTDEQYF	TGTGCTAGCAGCTTAAGCTTAGGGACCGACGAGCAGTACTTC
TRBV15	NA	NA	TRBJ2-7	CATRGGDEQYF	TGTGCCACGAGGGGTGGGGACGAGCAGTACTTC
TRBV19	NA	medium-sized	TRBJ2-1	CASSIDMGPHNEQFF	TGTGCCAGTAGTATAGATATGGGACCCCACAATGAGCAGTTCTTC
TRBV14	NA	NA	TRBJ2-7	CASSHSAHEQYF	TGTGCCAGCAGCCACTCCGCGCACGAGCAGTACTTC
TRBV5-4	NA	many	TRBJ1-1	CASSLDKNTEAFF	TGTGCCAGCAGCTTGGACAAGAACACTGAAGCTTTCTTT